Listed below are T cell receptor beta chains from one sample, sequenced in a study of shared clonotypes between healthy human individuals. Libraries were prepared by immunoSEQ multiplex PCR; TCRdb keeps only in-frame clonotypes and omits some of them. The table shows about 2.4 million clones, with more than 80% occurring only once. Input material: naive CD4+ T cells sorted from blood. The receptors derive from a man younger than 30 in good health. CDR3s include the opening cysteine and the closing phenylalanine or tryptophan. Each record gives: J gene, CDR3 length, V gene, D gene, clone size, CDR3 DNA, CDR3 protein. The D gene is left open where the match is weak. A clone size is listed for some rows: how often the clone was seen (once, few, many), or a class if it is expanded.

TRBJ1-1	14	TRBV10-3	.	.	TGTGCCAGCGGAGCCAGGGGCGAAGGGTCTGAAGCTTTCTTT	CASGARGEGSEAFF
TRBJ2-5	16	TRBV28	.	.	TGTGCCAGCAGTTTACAGACGACAGGGAGGGAAGAGACCCAGTACTTC	CASSLQTTGREETQYF
TRBJ1-5	12	TRBV19	.	few	TGTGCCAGTCTGGGCAGCAATCAGCCCCAGCATTTT	CASLGSNQPQHF
TRBJ1-6	15	TRBV10-2	TRBD1	.	TGCGCCAGCAGATCCGGGACAGGGGGTAATTCACCCCTCCACTTT	CASRSGTGGNSPLHF
TRBJ2-7	14	TRBV6-5	TRBD2	.	TGTGCCACCTCGGGGGGGCCCCTCTCCTACGAGCAGTACTTC	CATSGGPLSYEQYF
TRBJ2-7	12	TRBV6-6	.	.	TGTGCCAGCAGTTACCTGGGGAGCGAGCAGTACTTC	CASSYLGSEQYF
TRBJ2-5	17	TRBV5-6	.	.	TGTGCCAGCAGCCCCGTAAGAGGCCTGCGAGGGCCGGAGACCCAGTACTTC	CASSPVRGLRGPETQYF
TRBJ2-7	15	TRBV27	TRBD2	.	TGTGCCAGCAGTGTTTCCGGGACTAGCGGCGGCGAGCAGTACTTC	CASSVSGTSGGEQYF
TRBJ1-5	15	TRBV4-1	TRBD1	.	TGCGCCAGCAGCCAAGGAGACAGGGAGAATCAGCCCCAGCATTTT	CASSQGDRENQPQHF
TRBJ2-7	15	TRBV18	.	.	TGTGCCAGCTCACCGGGCGGTGGTCGGCCCTACGAGCAGTACTTC	CASSPGGGRPYEQYF
TRBJ2-2	19	TRBV2	TRBD2	.	TGTGCCAGCAGTGTGCGCCGACTAGCGGGAGGATTAAACACCGGGGAGCTGTTTTTT	CASSVRRLAGGLNTGELFF
TRBJ2-2	14	TRBV5-6	.	.	TGTGCCAGCAGCTTGCCTGGGACGGCCGGGGAGCTGTTTTTT	CASSLPGTAGELFF
TRBJ1-4	14	TRBV5-6	.	.	TGTGCCAGCAGCCGGGCCGTGGCTAATGAAAAACTGTTTTTT	CASSRAVANEKLFF
TRBJ2-1	14	TRBV28	.	.	TGTGCCAGCAGGCGCCCGGGGGTATACAATGAGCAGTTCTTC	CASRRPGVYNEQFF
TRBJ2-2	16	TRBV18	.	.	TGTGCCAGCTCACCATGGCAGGTTAAAAACACCGGGGAGCTGTTTTTT	CASSPWQVKNTGELFF
TRBJ2-1	16	TRBV4-3	TRBD2	few	TGCGCCAGCAGCCAAGGGGATAGCGGGAGTTGGTATGAGCAGTTCTTC	CASSQGDSGSWYEQFF
TRBJ2-3	14	TRBV7-2	TRBD2	once	TGTGCCAGCACCCACGCTAGCGGGAGTTCTACGCAGTATTTT	CASTHASGSSTQYF
TRBJ1-2	15	TRBV10-3	TRBD1	.	TGTGCCATCAGTGACCACAGGGGGCCCAACTATGGCTACACCTTC	CAISDHRGPNYGYTF
TRBJ2-7	13	TRBV28	TRBD1	.	TGTGCCAGCAGTACGGGACAGTCATACGAGCAGTACTTC	CASSTGQSYEQYF
TRBJ1-1	15	TRBV5-6	.	few	TGTGCCAGCAGCTTGGTGGCGGGCGGGGGCACTGAAGCTTTCTTT	CASSLVAGGGTEAFF
TRBJ1-1	14	TRBV12-5	.	few	TGTGCTAGTGGTTTACCTCAGAAGAACACTGAAGCTTTCTTT	CASGLPQKNTEAFF
TRBJ1-1	13	TRBV5-4	.	.	TGTGCCAGCACCATTGGTGGGGCCACTGAAGCTTTCTTT	CASTIGGATEAFF
TRBJ2-5	14	TRBV7-2	.	.	TGTGCCAGCAGCTTAAGCGGTTTCGGAGAGACCCAGTACTTC	CASSLSGFGETQYF
TRBJ1-1	14	TRBV6-1	.	.	TGTGCCAGCAGGACCCCAACAGTGAACACTGAAGCTTTCTTT	CASRTPTVNTEAFF